A selection of T cell receptor beta chains follows, all from one sample in a study of T cells in Graves' hyperthyroidism and ophthalmopathy. TCRdb analysed the multiplex PCR reads with MiXCR anew, one entry per CDR3 protein. The table records around 290,000 distinct CDR3 sequences, about 14% of them present only once. The sequenced material came from blood. These receptors were collected from a woman aged 25 to 45 with Graves' hyperthyroidism that later progressed to Graves' ophthalmopathy. The CDR3 runs from the conserved cysteine through the conserved F or W. Each record gives: CDR3 protein, CDR3 DNA, clone size, V gene, CDR3 length, J gene, D gene. A D gene is named only where the DNA matches it firmly. The listing skips clone size in some rows; elsewhere it reads once, few, many or a size class.

CASSKSGSGTDTQYF | TGTGCCAGCAGTAAAAGCGGGAGCGGTACAGATACGCAGTATTTT | many | TRBV13 | 15 | TRBJ2-3 | TRBD2
CASRGLAGTNTQYF | TGTGCCAGCAGGGGTCTAGCGGGAACAAATACGCAGTATTTT | many | TRBV27 | 14 | TRBJ2-3 | TRBD2
CASSTDSFWANVLTF | TGTGCCAGTAGTACAGACTCCTTTTGGGCCAACGTCCTGACTTTC | few | TRBV19 | 15 | TRBJ2-6 | NA
CATSDPLRGHGYTF | TGTGCCACCAGTGATCCCCTCAGGGGCCATGGCTACACCTTC | few | TRBV24-1 | 14 | TRBJ1-2 | NA
CASRHTGDSSYNEQFF | TGTGCCAGCAGGCATACAGGGGACAGCTCCTACAATGAGCAGTTCTTC | many | TRBV7-9 | 16 | TRBJ2-1 | TRBD1
CASSESGSDNEQFF | TGTGCCAGCAGCGAGAGCGGGAGCGACAATGAGCAGTTCTTC | NA | TRBV9 | 14 | TRBJ2-1 | TRBD2
CASRNANTEAFF | TGTGCCAGCAGGAACGCGAACACTGAAGCTTTCTTT | few | TRBV27 | 12 | TRBJ1-1 | NA
CASGLDVKSEKLFF | TGTGCCAGCGGGTTGGACGTAAAGAGTGAAAAACTGTTTTTT | NA | TRBV9 | 14 | TRBJ1-4 | NA
CASRRQGFYNEQFF | TGTGCCAGCAGACGACAGGGTTTCTACAATGAGCAGTTCTTC | NA | TRBV6-2/TRBV6-3 | 14 | TRBJ2-1 | TRBD1
CASSSHHRGLDEQYF | TGTGCCAGCAGCTCCCATCACAGAGGGCTTGACGAGCAGTACTTC | many | TRBV7-9 | 15 | TRBJ2-7 | NA
CSAGGLRGPTAEQYF | TGCAGTGCTGGGGGACTGAGGGGGCCGACTGCCGAGCAGTACTTC | NA | TRBV20-1 | 15 | TRBJ2-7 | NA
CASSLTGTGLEEQFF | TGTGCCAGCAGCTTAACCGGGACAGGGTTAGAGGAGCAGTTCTTC | many | TRBV11-2 | 15 | TRBJ2-1 | TRBD1
CASSPGSQVGQYF | TGTGCCAGCAGTCCGGGATCCCAGGTCGGGCAGTACTTC | many | TRBV2 | 13 | TRBJ2-7 | NA
CASSRSRASGKYEQYF | TGTGCCAGCAGCCGAAGTCGGGCTAGCGGGAAGTACGAGCAGTACTTC | many | TRBV11-2 | 16 | TRBJ2-7 | TRBD2
CASSQSASRPSSYEQYF | TGTGCCAGCAGTCAATCTGCTAGCCGACCAAGCTCCTACGAGCAGTACTTC | NA | TRBV3-1 | 17 | TRBJ2-7 | NA
CASSLDRGTNYGYTF | TGTGCCAGCAGCTTGGACAGGGGTACTAACTATGGCTACACCTTC | NA | TRBV5-4 | 15 | TRBJ1-2 | TRBD1
CASSQVFDRSYEQYF | TGCGCCAGCAGCCAAGTCTTCGATCGCTCCTACGAGCAGTACTTC | NA | TRBV4-3 | 15 | TRBJ2-7 | NA
CASSQDSVWTSGTYEQYF | TGTGCCAGCAGCCAAGATTCCGTCTGGACTAGCGGTACCTACGAGCAGTACTTC | many | TRBV4-2 | 18 | TRBJ2-7 | TRBD2
CASSSVQRAYEQYF | TGTGCCAGCTCTTCCGTTCAGCGGGCCTACGAGCAGTACTTC | many | TRBV18 | 14 | TRBJ2-7 | NA
CSPLAGGETQYF | TGCAGTCCTCTAGCGGGAGGTGAGACCCAGTACTTC | many | TRBV20-1 | 12 | TRBJ2-5 | TRBD2
CSARQYGYEQYF | TGCAGCGCCCGACAATACGGCTACGAGCAGTACTTC | few | TRBV29-1 | 12 | TRBJ2-7 | NA
CASCPGGYYNEQFF | TGTGCCAGCTGCCCCGGCGGGTACTACAATGAGCAGTTCTTC | large | TRBV2 | 14 | TRBJ2-1 | NA
CASSLRGSGGELFF | TGTGCCAGCAGTTTGAGAGGGTCTGGGGGGGAGCTGTTTTTT | few | TRBV27 | 14 | TRBJ2-2 | NA
CASSYGSGNTGELFF | TGTGCCAGCAGCTATGGCAGCGGAAACACCGGGGAGCTGTTTTTT | many | TRBV7-2 | 15 | TRBJ2-2 | NA
CASSLGLPGGNTEAFF | TGTGCCAGCAGTTTAGGCCTACCAGGTGGTAACACTGAAGCTTTCTTT | many | TRBV12-3/TRBV12-4 | 16 | TRBJ1-1 | NA
CASSSDRETPLHF | TGTGCCAGCAGCTCCGACAGGGAAACACCCCTCCACTTT | few | TRBV7-9 | 13 | TRBJ1-6 | TRBD1
CASSSGDRENSPLHF | TGTGCCAGCAGTTCCGGGGACAGGGAGAATTCACCCCTCCACTTT | many | TRBV27 | 15 | TRBJ1-6 | TRBD1
CSAPRTGGSYEQYF | TGCAGTGCTCCGCGGACAGGGGGCTCCTACGAGCAGTACTTC | many | TRBV20-1 | 14 | TRBJ2-7 | TRBD1
CSVTGSRTDTQYF | TGCAGCGTGACCGGGAGTAGGACAGATACGCAGTATTTT | many | TRBV29-1 | 13 | TRBJ2-3 | NA
CASSEAGGPGTQYF | TGCGCCAGCAGTGAGGCGGGAGGGCCCGGTACGCAGTATTTT | many | TRBV4-1 | 14 | TRBJ2-3 | TRBD2
CASSQLVDQPQHF | TGCGCCAGCAGCCAGCTCGTGGATCAGCCCCAGCATTTT | few | TRBV4-1 | 13 | TRBJ1-5 | NA
CASSQGLASDTQYF | TGCGCCAGCAGTCAGGGACTAGCCTCAGATACGCAGTATTTT | many | TRBV5-1 | 14 | TRBJ2-3 | TRBD2
CASSLPGPPYNEQFF | TGTGCCAGCAGTCTTCCGGGCCCACCCTACAATGAGCAGTTCTTC | NA | TRBV6-2/TRBV6-3 | 15 | TRBJ2-1 | NA
CASSGRTDDNSPLHF | TGTGCCAGCAGCGGTCGGACGGATGATAATTCACCCCTCCACTTT | many | TRBV2 | 15 | TRBJ1-6 | NA
CASSSPPRLYKSYNEQFF | TGTGCCAGCAGCTCCCCCCCGCGGTTATACAAATCCTACAATGAGCAGTTCTTC | many | TRBV7-2 | 18 | TRBJ2-1 | NA
CASSSSLESWQFF | TGTGCTAGCAGCTCCTCGCTCGAGTCATGGCAGTTCTTC | few | TRBV7-7 | 13 | TRBJ2-1 | NA
CAWGGGLGSYNEQFF | TGTGCCTGGGGGGGCGGACTAGGGTCCTACAATGAGCAGTTCTTC | many | TRBV30 | 15 | TRBJ2-1 | NA
CASSYLVGAPPPYNEQFF | TGTGCCAGCAGTTACTTGGTTGGGGCCCCGCCGCCCTACAATGAGCAGTTCTTC | many | TRBV6-5 | 18 | TRBJ2-1 | NA
CASSETERYGYTF | TGTGCCAGCAGTGAGACAGAGAGATATGGCTACACCTTC | NA | TRBV6-1 | 13 | TRBJ1-2 | NA
CASSATLGQGTWGSGYTF | TGTGCCAGCAGTGCAACGCTGGGACAGGGGACCTGGGGGAGTGGCTACACCTTC | NA | TRBV6-2/TRBV6-3 | 18 | TRBJ1-2 | TRBD1
CAWMVGGSGYTF | TGTGCCTGGATGGTTGGCGGCAGCGGCTACACCTTC | many | TRBV30 | 12 | TRBJ1-2 | NA
CASSPLTVNYGYTF | TGTGCCAGCAGCCCGTTAACGGTTAACTATGGCTACACCTTC | few | TRBV28 | 14 | TRBJ1-2 | NA
CASSLGLAPGHEQFF | TGTGCCAGCAGCTTAGGGTTAGCCCCTGGTCATGAGCAGTTCTTC | many | TRBV7-3 | 15 | TRBJ2-1 | NA
CASSDLAGGVGFEQYF | TGTGCCAGCAGCGACCTAGCGGGAGGGGTTGGGTTCGAGCAGTACTTC | NA | TRBV7-3 | 16 | TRBJ2-7 | TRBD2
CAGARGRYSYEQYF | TGTGCCGGCGCACGTGGGAGGTACTCCTACGAGCAGTACTTC | many | TRBV2 | 14 | TRBJ2-7 | NA
CASSVETGGEQYF | TGTGCCAGCAGCGTAGAGACAGGGGGGGAGCAGTACTTC | few | TRBV9 | 13 | TRBJ2-7 | TRBD1
CASSLVQGSQANYGYTF | TGTGCCAGCAGCTTAGTGCAGGGGTCCCAAGCTAACTATGGCTACACCTTC | many | TRBV7-2 | 17 | TRBJ1-2 | NA
CAIKTGGDEQYF | TGTGCCATCAAGACAGGGGGGGACGAGCAGTACTTC | NA | TRBV10-3 | 12 | TRBJ2-7 | TRBD1
CASSPDTEKLFF | TGTGCCAGTAGCCCAGACACCGAAAAACTGTTTTTT | few | TRBV19 | 12 | TRBJ1-4 | NA
CSARNRQGGNTEAFF | TGCAGTGCTAGAAATCGACAGGGAGGGAACACTGAAGCTTTCTTT | many | TRBV20-1 | 15 | TRBJ1-1 | TRBD1
CASSSTTGNTIYF | TGTGCCAGCAGCTCGACGACTGGAAACACCATATATTTT | NA | TRBV7-2 | 13 | TRBJ1-3 | NA
CASSDDRAGETDTQYF | TGTGCCAGCAGTGATGACCGAGCGGGTGAGACAGATACGCAGTATTTT | many | TRBV28 | 16 | TRBJ2-3 | NA
CASSQGAGVGEQYF | TGTGCCAGCAGCCAAGGGGCAGGGGTGGGCGAGCAGTACTTC | NA | TRBV4-2 | 14 | TRBJ2-7 | NA
CASSLSPSARGEQFF | TGTGCCAGCAGTCTATCCCCCTCAGCCCGGGGTGAGCAGTTCTTC | many | TRBV28 | 15 | TRBJ2-1 | NA
CASSLYFPGNEQFF | TGTGCCAGCAGCCTGTACTTCCCGGGCAATGAGCAGTTCTTC | many | TRBV3-1 | 14 | TRBJ2-1 | NA
CASSLDQGPYEQYF | TGTGCCAGCAGTTTGGATCAAGGGCCCTACGAGCAGTACTTC | few | TRBV28 | 14 | TRBJ2-7 | NA
CASSLLEGPGETQYF | TGTGCCAGCAGCTTATTAGAGGGGCCGGGAGAGACCCAGTACTTC | many | TRBV7-6 | 15 | TRBJ2-5 | NA
CASRPIDSSEQYF | TGTGCCAGCAGACCCATTGATAGCTCCGAGCAGTACTTC | many | TRBV5-4 | 13 | TRBJ2-7 | NA
CASSLSPGLGPYEQYF | TGTGCCAGCAGCTTAAGTCCCGGCCTAGGCCCCTACGAGCAGTACTTC | many | TRBV14 | 16 | TRBJ2-7 | NA
CSVVPADRGDTQYF | TGCAGCGTTGTCCCAGCGGACCGGGGAGATACGCAGTATTTT | few | TRBV29-1 | 14 | TRBJ2-3 | NA